These T cell receptor beta chains were read from a single sample in a study of T cells in Graves' hyperthyroidism and ophthalmopathy. In TCRdb, the multiplex PCR reads were re-called with MiXCR into one record per CDR3 protein. The data show approximately 220,000 distinct CDR3 sequences, around 19% seen once. The source material was blood. The receptors were gathered from a middle-aged man with Graves' hyperthyroidism. Each CDR3 is given with its conserved first and last residue. The D gene is left open where the match is weak. Size values are once, few and many counts, or a class for expanded clones, and some rows have none.

d_call,clone_size,j_call,v_call,cdr3_aa,cdr3_nt
TRBD1,many,TRBJ1-1,TRBV19,CASSHRGTNTEAFF,TGTGCCAGTAGTCACAGGGGAACGAACACTGAAGCTTTCTTT
.,many,TRBJ1-6,TRBV7-2,CASSLEGSPYNSPLHF,TGTGCCAGCAGCCTCGAGGGGAGCCCCTATAATTCACCCCTCCACTTT
.,once,TRBJ2-3,TRBV6-4,CASSDQRGGGTDTQYF,TGTGCCAGCAGTGACCAAAGGGGGGGCGGCACAGATACGCAGTATTTT
.,many,TRBJ1-4,TRBV7-9,CASSPTGLSEKLFF,TGTGCCAGCAGCCCTACAGGGTTGAGTGAAAAACTGTTTTTT
TRBD1,many,TRBJ1-2,TRBV19,CATQSSTGAHIGGYTF,TGTGCCACCCAATCGTCGACAGGGGCCCACATCGGTGGCTACACCTTC
.,many,TRBJ2-7,TRBV5-6,CASSSSGAIYEQYF,TGTGCCAGCAGCTCCTCGGGGGCCATCTACGAGCAGTACTTC
.,many,TRBJ2-3,TRBV2,CASRPSPGTDTQYF,TGTGCCAGCAGACCCTCCCCCGGGACAGATACGCAGTATTTT
.,.,TRBJ2-7,TRBV7-2,CASSRLTSSYEQYF,TGTGCCAGCAGCCGACTTACGAGCTCCTACGAGCAGTACTTC
.,many,TRBJ2-7,TRBV20-1,CSAREWRGGTYEQYF,TGCAGTGCTAGAGAGTGGCGGGGCGGGACCTACGAGCAGTACTTC
TRBD2,few,TRBJ2-1,TRBV24-1,CATSGSGGDEQFF,TGTGCCACCAGTGGCTCCGGGGGGGATGAGCAGTTCTTC
TRBD1,many,TRBJ1-5,TRBV13,CASSLRTGPGPKDQPQHF,TGTGCCAGCAGCCTTCGGACAGGGCCGGGGCCGAAAGATCAGCCCCAGCATTTT
TRBD1,many,TRBJ2-5,TRBV28,CASSFSDREETQYF,TGTGCCAGCAGTTTTAGTGACAGGGAAGAGACCCAGTACTTC
.,many,TRBJ1-6,TRBV20-1,CSASMGSSPLHF,TGCAGTGCTAGCATGGGGAGTTCACCCCTCCACTTT
.,.,TRBJ1-3,TRBV19,CASIIGANGNTIYF,TGTGCCAGTATCATCGGGGCTAATGGAAACACCATATATTTT
TRBD2,few,TRBJ2-3,TRBV5-6,CASSPRTSVFSQYF,TGTGCCAGCAGCCCTAGGACTAGCGTCTTCTCGCAGTATTTT